This passage covers 27 T cell receptor beta chains from one sample sequenced in a study of CD4 T cells in relation to SARS-CoV-2 and coronaviruses. The unexposed donors gave CD4+ T cells in about 2010-2019, prior to COVID-19. CD4+ T cells were isolated from the cells after around 10 days of culture. Assay used: immunoSEQ multiplex PCR; TCRdb lists only in-frame clones, some missing. The sample lists about 18,000 clones, 70% to 80% occurring once. These TCRs' antigens remain unknown. The sample consisted of CD4+ T cells from PBMCs, cultured in vitro. These TCRs come from a human donor in good health.

This chain uses TRBV6-5 with TRBJ1-1; a weak D match, TRBD1 (5 bases). The V gene's germline CDR1 is MNHEY and CDR2 SVGAGI. This CDR3 is 14 amino acids long. V was cut by 8 bases and J by 6 bases, with 19 bases left in between. CDR3 nucleotides: TGTGCCAGCGCCAAGGATGGGGGTTACGCTGAAGCTTTCTTT. It is translated as CASAKDGGYAEAFF.

This clone was detected only once. CDR3 bases: TGTGCCAGCAGCCAAGTTGTAGGGCCAGATACGCAGTATTTT. Its translation is CASSQVVGPDTQYF. The chain joins TRBV3-1 (or the pseudogene TRBV3-2) to TRBJ2-3; D gene unclear. This CDR3 contains 14 residues. The V end was cut by 1 base, the J end by 4 bases, with 9 bases between. Germline V gives CDR1 LGHDT, CDR2 YNNKEL (reference sequence).

The rearrangement links TRBV9 to TRBJ2-5; 8 bases match TRBD2. The CDR3 is made up of 15 amino acids. V lost 0 bases, J lost 5 bases, and 6 bases stayed unmatched. Germline values: CDR1 SGDLS, CDR2 YYNGEE. The chain's CDR3 is CASSVAGGPGETQYF. The CDR3 bases are TGTGCCAGCAGCGTAGCGGGAGGGCCGGGGGAGACCCAGTACTTC.

This chain links TRBV5-1 with TRBJ1-6; D might be TRBD1 (5 bases). V was clipped by 4 bases and J by 7 bases, with 12 bases between them. CDR1 SGHRS and CDR2 YFSETQ come from the germline V gene. There are 14 residues in the CDR3. The CDR3 bases are TGCGCCAGCAGCGCAAACCAGGGAAATTCACCCCTCCACTTT. Translation: CASSANQGNSPLHF.

The rearrangement joins TRBV28 to TRBJ2-2; D is possibly TRBD2 (7 bases). The CDR3 totals 16 residues. Germline V gene data show CDR1 as MDHEN and CDR2 as SYDVKM. V lost 5 bases to trimming and J lost 6 bases, with 19 bases between them. DNA for the CDR3: TGTGCCAGCAGTCTTGTAGGGGGGGTCGGCGCCGGGGAGCTGTTTTTT. Its translation is CASSLVGGVGAGELFF.

The chain carries TRBV27 and TRBJ2-1; 9 positions match TRBD1. In germline, CDR1 is MNHEY, CDR2 SMNVEV (reference sequence). CDR3 length: 15 residues. With V trimmed by 3 bases and J by 4 bases, 4 bases remained unmatched. The DNA of the CDR3 is TGTGCCAGCAGTTTCGACAGGGGGAGTTACAATGAGCAGTTCTTC. Translated, it gives CASSFDRGSYNEQFF.

V and J are TRBV19 and TRBJ2-7; D is possibly TRBD1 or TRBD2 (6 bases each). From germline, CDR1 is LNHDA and CDR2 SQIVND (reference sequence). The ends were cut back, 3 bases at V and 6 bases at J, with 18 bases in the middle. The CDR3 length is 15 residues. The CDR3 reads CASSMAGQSLPEQYF. The DNA for the CDR3 is TGTGCCAGTAGTATGGCGGGACAATCGCTACCCGAGCAGTACTTC.

This clone was found a few times. The chain links TRBV29-1 to TRBJ1-1; 7 bases map to TRBD1. CDR1 SQVTM and CDR2 ANQGSEA come from the germline V gene. The CDR3 extends over 13 amino acids. Trimming took 6 bases from V and 1 from J; bases not matched to a gene: 5. Written as DNA, the CDR3 is TGCAGCGTCGAGGGGACAGAGAACACTGAAGCTTTCTTT. Protein sequence: CSVEGTENTEAFF.

About this clone itself: The sample has other DNA sequences that encode this CDR3 too. The chain uses TRBV19 and TRBJ2-3; no definite D call. From germline, CDR1 is LNHDA and CDR2 SQIVND (reference sequence). Trimming took 3 bases from V and 1 from J, leaving 8 bases between them. This CDR3 comprises 14 residues. CDR3 sequence reads: CASSITSGTDTQYF. In DNA, the CDR3 is TGTGCCAGTAGTATTACGTCAGGCACAGATACGCAGTATTTT.

This clone was counted a few times. The rearrangement links TRBV7-8 to TRBJ2-2; the D is unclear. Germline CDR1 reads SGHVS; CDR2 reads FQNEAQ. Trimming stripped 8 bases from V and 7 bases from J, with 8 bases between. The CDR3 runs 11 residues. The CDR3 reads CASGPYGELFF. DNA for the CDR3: TGTGCCAGCGGTCCCTACGGGGAGCTGTTTTTT.

This sequence joins TRBV15 and TRBJ1-5, with D possibly matching TRBD1 (5 bases). V lost 0 bases and J 4 bases, leaving 10 bases between the germline ends. This CDR3 contains 15 residues. The germline CDR1 and CDR2 sequences are LNHNV and YYDKDF (reference sequence). CDR3 amino acids: CATSRDGGLNQPQHF. CDR3 nucleotide sequence: TGTGCCACCAGCAGAGATGGGGGGTTGAATCAGCCCCAGCATTTT.

The chain carries TRBV11-2 and TRBJ1-1; TRBD1 matches at 10 bases. Germline V gene lookup returns CDR1 SGHAT and CDR2 FQNNGV. J was trimmed by 10 bases and V by 5 bases; bases with no gene match: 13. The length of the CDR3 is 15 residues. CDR3 nucleotide sequence: TGTGCCAGCAGCGAAGACAGGGGGCGCGTAGGGAGAGCTTTCTTT. Encoded protein: CASSEDRGRVGRAFF.

CDR3 sequence (DNA): TGTGCCAGCTCACGAACGGAAGAGCAGTACTTC. Translating it yields CASSRTEEQYF. The chain recombines TRBV18 with TRBJ2-7; no firm D call. Trimming took off 4 bases at V and 7 bases at J, with 8 bases between the two ends. Germline loops: CDR1 KGHSH, CDR2 LQKENI. The CDR3 is made up of 11 amino acids. The full variable domain, with the rest looked up from reference TRBV18 and TRBJ2-7, is NAGVMQNPRHLVRRRGQEARLRCSPMKGHSHVYWYRQLPEEGLKFMVYLQKENIIDESGMPKERFSAEFPKEGPSILRIQQVVRGDSAAYFCASSRTEEQYFGPGTRLTVT.

V is TRBV29-1 and J is TRBJ2-7; 7 positions match TRBD1. CDR3 length equals 12 residues. Germline V gene sequence: CDR1 SQVTM, CDR2 ANQGSEA. With V trimmed by 6 bases and J by 0 bases, 2 bases remained unmatched. In DNA, the CDR3 is TGCAGCGTACGGGACAGCTCCTACGAGCAGTACTTC. It translates to CSVRDSSYEQYF.

The chain is built from TRBV11-1 and TRBJ2-1; D ambiguous. CDR1 and CDR2 from the germline V gene are SGHAT and FQDESV (reference sequence). This CDR3 is built from 15 residues. Between the trimmed V and J ends, which lost 1 base and 0 bases, there was a span of 7 bases. CDR3 coding DNA: TGTGCCAGCAGCTTAGTGGCAGCCTCCTACAATGAGCAGTTCTTC. It codes for CASSLVAASYNEQFF.

The chain links TRBV5-4 to TRBJ2-2, with TRBD1 matching over 8 bases. V lost 4 bases to trimming and J lost 7 bases; unmatched junction nucleotides: 3. Germline V gives CDR1 SGHNT, CDR2 YYREEE (reference sequence). CDR3 size: 13 residues. The CDR3 nucleotides read TGTGCCAGCAGCGTAACAGGGGGCGGGGAGCTGTTTTTT. Translation: CASSVTGGGELFF.

The rearrangement links TRBV5-1 to TRBJ2-7, with D perhaps assigned TRBD1 or TRBD2 (5 bases each). The CDR3 is 16 residues long. Trimming cost V 2 bases and J 6 bases, with 21 bases left between them. Germline V CDR1 and CDR2: SGHRS, YFSETQ. The CDR3 bases are TGCGCCAGCAGCTTCGCATCCGGGACCCAGAGTGGCGAGCAGTACTTC. This gives the protein CASSFASGTQSGEQYF.

This sequence joins TRBV19 and TRBJ1-2; D call uncertain. V was trimmed by 5 bases and J by 2 bases, leaving 15 bases between them. The CDR3 contains 15 residues. The germline V gene encodes CDR1 LNHDA and CDR2 SQIVND (reference sequence). The CDR3: CASSSGEVINYGYTF. For the CDR3, the DNA is TGTGCCAGTAGTTCCGGGGAAGTGATAAACTATGGCTACACCTTC.

This chain uses TRBV15 with TRBJ2-1; 11 bases align to TRBD2. The CDR3 runs to 16 residues. Germline CDR1 LNHNV, CDR2 YYDKDF (reference sequence). V dropped 3 bases and J dropped 5; count of bases not matched to a gene: 6. CDR3 DNA sequence: TGTGCCACCAGCAGGGCACTAGCGGGAGATAACAATGAGCAGTTCTTC. Amino acid sequence: CATSRALAGDNNEQFF.

This clone was detected only a few times. The V call is TRBV5-4, the J call TRBJ1-1; no reliable D call. Germline CDR1 is SGHNT and CDR2 is YYREEE (reference sequence). CDR3 length: 15 amino acids. V shed 2 bases and J shed 0 bases, with 11 bases lying between them. The CDR3 loop reads CASSFGTALNTEAFF. The DNA of the CDR3 is TGTGCCAGCAGCTTTGGAACAGCCTTGAACACTGAAGCTTTCTTT.

The chain employs TRBV3-1 (or the pseudogene TRBV3-2) and TRBJ1-1, with D possibly matching TRBD1 (5 bases). The V gene's germline CDR1 is LGHDT and CDR2 YNNKEL (reference sequence). CDR3 size: 13 residues. V was shortened by 0 bases and J by 4 bases, with 6 bases between the two germline ends. CDR3 protein: CASSQERGTEAFF. The DNA for the CDR3 is TGTGCCAGCAGCCAAGAAAGGGGCACTGAAGCTTTCTTT.

This chain joins TRBV7-9 and TRBJ1-6, with 9 bases that match TRBD1. This CDR3 has 16 amino acids. Germline loops: CDR1 SEHNR, CDR2 FQNEAQ (reference sequence). The V segment lost 4 bases and the J segment 8 bases; nucleotides outside the gene matches: 9. CDR3 nucleotides: TGTGCCAGCAGCTCTTTCGGGACAGGGTCCCATTCACCCCTCCACTTT. Translation: CASSSFGTGSHSPLHF.

The V and J genes are TRBV18 and TRBJ1-2; a weak D match, TRBD1 (6 bases). Germline values: CDR1 KGHSH, CDR2 LQKENI. The ends were cut back, 3 bases at V and 3 bases at J, with 14 bases in the middle. This CDR3 region has 15 residues. The CDR3 nucleotides read TGTGCCAGCTCACCTGTGGACAGAGGTCACTATGGCTACACCTTC. Its translation is CASSPVDRGHYGYTF.

The V gene is TRBV28, the J gene TRBJ1-4, with D uncertain. This CDR3 comprises 14 residues. Germline V gene lookup returns CDR1 MDHEN and CDR2 SYDVKM. V lost 5 bases and J 4 bases, leaving 11 bases between the germline ends. For the CDR3, the DNA is TGTGCCAGCAGTGGGAGGGAGGATAATGAAAAACTGTTTTTT. It encodes CASSGREDNEKLFF.

V is TRBV10-1 and J is TRBJ2-7; possibly TRBD1 for D (5 bases). V was pared by 4 bases and J by 1 base, with 14 bases between. There are 15 residues in the CDR3. Germline loops: CDR1 WNHNN, CDR2 SYGVQD (reference sequence). The CDR3 DNA follows: TGCGCCAGCAGTGGCTCAGGGAACCCATCCTACGAGCAGTACTTC. This encodes CASSGSGNPSYEQYF.

V gene TRBV5-6 combines with J gene TRBJ1-5; TRBD1 matches 7 bases. The CDR3 contains 16 residues. CDR1 SGHDT and CDR2 YYEEEE come from the germline V gene. J was trimmed by 5 bases and V by 3 bases; bases with no gene match: 11. CDR3 coding DNA: TGTGCCAGCAGCTCCCGGGACAGCGCTTTTTATCAGCCCCAGCATTTT. It specifies CASSSRDSAFYQPQHF.

The chain has TRBV7-9 and TRBJ2-5; 7 bases match TRBD1. V gave up 5 bases and J gave up 8 bases; unmatched junction bases: 8. Germline V gene lookup returns CDR1 SEHNR and CDR2 FQNEAQ (reference sequence). The CDR3 has 13 residues. The CDR3 protein is CASSPGQVLTQYF. In DNA form, the CDR3 reads TGTGCCAGCAGCCCCGGACAGGTTTTAACCCAGTACTTC.